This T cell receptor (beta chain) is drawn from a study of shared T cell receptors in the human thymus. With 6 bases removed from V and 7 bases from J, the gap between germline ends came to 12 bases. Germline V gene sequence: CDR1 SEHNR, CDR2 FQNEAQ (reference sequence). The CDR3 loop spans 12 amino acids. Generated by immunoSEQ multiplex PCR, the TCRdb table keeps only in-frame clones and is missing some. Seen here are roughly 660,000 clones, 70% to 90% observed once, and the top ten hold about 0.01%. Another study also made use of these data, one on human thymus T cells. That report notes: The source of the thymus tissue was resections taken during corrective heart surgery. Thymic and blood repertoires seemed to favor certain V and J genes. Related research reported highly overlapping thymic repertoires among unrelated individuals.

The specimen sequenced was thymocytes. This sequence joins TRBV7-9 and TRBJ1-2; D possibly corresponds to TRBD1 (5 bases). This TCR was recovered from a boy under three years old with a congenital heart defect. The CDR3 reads CASRSGVGGYTF. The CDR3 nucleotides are TGTGCCAGCAGATCGGGGGTGGGTGGCTACACCTTC.